Below, one T cell receptor beta chain is given with its context. The target of this receptor is not known. No clone much larger than this one lies a single base away; base qualities are absent. The time point tag for this specimen amounts to: blood sample drawn before combined kidney and bone marrow transplant. Thawed PBMCs were FACS-sorted into unstimulated Tregs (CD4+CD25+CD127-), CD4+ non-Tregs (CD4+CD25-), CD4 cells and CD8 cells. Prior to Treg sorting, thawed PBMCs were rested overnight at 37 degrees C with roughly 200 IU/ml IL-2. Patients were a few combined kidney and bone marrow transplant recipients from the ITN036ST trial, and only these trial subjects had samples available. Healthy control blood was separated into PBMCs by Ficoll density gradient and cryopreserved, and patient PBMCs were collected both before and after transplant. This sample stems from a study of Tregs in tolerant kidney transplant recipients (dated 2019 in TCRdb). Context from the whole study: Transplants used related donors with nonmyeloablative bone marrow transplantation; mixed chimerism was transient in the human trials. TCRbeta sequencing was used in the study to identify donor-specific regulatory T cells before combined kidney and bone marrow transplantation, and the identified cells were then tracked after transplant.

CDR3 length: 13 amino acids, cysteine to phenylalanine. Only the CDR3 part of the read is kept: 39 bases, read in frame from the first base. V and J lose 2 bases and 11 bases, and a span of 15 bases separates them. Sequences LNHNV (CDR1) and YYDKDF (CDR2) are obtained from the germline V gene (reference sequence). On the study overall, not on this receptor specifically: Expanding Tregs with activated donor B cells appeared to identify the most biologically relevant and donor-specific TCRbeta repertoire. In tolerant patients, the expansion of donor-specific Tregs was greater than global Treg expansion, suggesting that the expansion was antigen-driven rather than nonspecific. Because the study included only a small number of patients, the results must be confirmed in larger populations and under other immunosuppression protocols. Because the PCR primers were changed over time for some patients, nucleotide-level comparison could not be performed across the samples from those patients. Although technical replication error seemed to be minimal, the question of biological reproducibility was not addressed directly.

For TCRbeta CDR3 sequencing, genomic DNA was extracted from sorted cells using the QIAGEN DNeasy Blood and Tissue Kit. High-throughput TCRbeta CDR3 sequencing, including PCR amplification with bias correction and internal controls, was performed commercially through immunoSEQ. Under the source paper's analysis protocol: Unique productive TCRbeta sequences were defined by CDR3 nucleotide sequence when primers matched and otherwise by CDR3 amino acid sequence together with Vbeta and Jbeta genes. Sorting error was corrected by removing sequences shared between sorted populations at a frequency ratio of 2:1 or less, and the remaining shared sequences were assigned to the higher population. Sequences were defined as donor-reactive when expanded at least 5-fold in CFSE-low cells versus unstimulated cells and present at a frequency of at least 0.01% in CFSE-low cells. Repertoire divergence was quantified by Jensen-Shannon divergence using the top 100 TCRbeta sequences ranked by frequency. For samples with multiple sequencing runs, sorting error was corrected separately for each run before the runs were pooled. TCRdb took over this immuneACCESS table, retaining in-frame rearrangements with V and J assigned. Such tables are incomplete; in checked studies, under half of the missing clones stem from an unresolved V gene, and the remainder is unexplained. Clonal size and the V and J genes are those of that table, whereas D and trimming came from the DNA. In all, the sample holds 55,000 to 80,000 clones, and about 98% of those were seen once. The top ten constitute 0.3% to 0.35% of the sample.

This chain is built from TRBV15 and TRBJ1-2; perhaps TRBD1 is the D gene, with 6 bases matching. The sample here was Tregs from blood, taken before the transplant. The source is a human donor who received a combined kidney and bone marrow transplant. The DNA reads TGTGCCACCAGCAGATACAGGGAGGGCGGGTACACCTTC. Translated, this gives CATSRYREGGYTF.